What follows is one T cell receptor beta chain and its context. The antigen is undetermined. Different DNA sequences within this sample yield the same CDR3. Only CD45RO-negative cells positively selected for CCR7 counted as naive CD8 cells, so terminally differentiated effector memory CD45RA+ cells were excluded. The data were taken from a study of shared clonotypes between healthy human individuals. Overall study results and limits: Memory subsets generally showed smaller estimated richness than naive subsets did. Although depth was large, rarefaction showed that sequencing of the sorted subsets was incomplete. For naive CD4 cells, roughly 4.6% of clonotypes were shared across a handful of donors.

Sequencing used immunoSEQ multiplex PCR; TCRdb keeps in-frame clones, though not all of them. The data show approximately 1.9 million clones, just over 90% seen once. Germline V lookup: CDR1 MDHEN, CDR2 SYDVKM. The CDR3 is 16 amino acids. Trimming removed 2 bases from V and 1 base from J, with 12 bases in between. Material: naive CD8+ T cells from PBMCs. The source of this sequence is a young man in good health. Some clones in this sample may be carry-over from other donors' samples. The chain couples TRBV28 to TRBJ1-3; tentative D call: TRBD1 (5 bases). The CDR3 sequence: CASSLGQGLSGNTIYF. Written as DNA, the CDR3 is TGTGCCAGCAGTTTAGGGCAGGGACTATCTGGAAACACCATATATTTT.